This is a list of T cell receptor beta chains from one sample in a study of blood T cell repertoires in COVID-19. Generated by immunoSEQ multiplex PCR, the TCRdb table keeps only in-frame clones and is missing some. The sample has 55,000 to 75,000 clones, about 81% seen once. Material for sequencing was peripheral blood. The receptors stem from a human donor in a cohort sampled during active COVID-19. The CDR3 runs from the conserved cysteine through the conserved F or W. The order of the fields is J gene, D gene, V gene, clone size, CDR3 length, CDR3 protein, CDR3 DNA. D genes are given only for firm matches. Clone sizes are given selectively: once, few, many, or a class where the clone is expanded.

>TRBJ2-1|NA|TRBV19|NA|15
CASSTGTFSYNEQFF
TGTGCCAGTAGCACCGGGACTTTCTCCTACAATGAGCAGTTCTTC
>TRBJ2-7|TRBD1|TRBV28|NA|15
CASRADRGLTYEQYF
TGTGCCAGCAGGGCGGACAGGGGCTTAACGTACGAGCAGTACTTC
>TRBJ2-5|NA|TRBV2|NA|13
CASRRTIRETQYF
TGTGCCAGCAGACGGACTATTCGAGAGACCCAGTACTTC
>TRBJ2-3|NA|TRBV24-1|medium-sized|15
CATSDRNRVKDTQYF
TGTGCCACCAGTGACCGGAACAGGGTCAAAGATACGCAGTATTTT
>TRBJ2-2|TRBD2|TRBV6-2/TRBV6-3|once|15
CASSPRRGAPRELFF
TGTGCCAGCAGCCCCCGGCGGGGGGCGCCCCGGGAGCTGTTTTTT
>TRBJ2-7|TRBD2|TRBV29-1|once|15
CSVKMTSGSSSEQYF
TGCAGCGTTAAAATGACTAGCGGGAGTTCATCCGAGCAGTACTTC
>TRBJ1-5|NA|TRBV7-2|few|15
CASSPGGAFNQPQHF
TGTGCCAGCAGCCCGGGGGGGGCGTTCAATCAGCCCCAGCATTTT
>TRBJ2-5|NA|TRBV5-1|once|14
CASSPSTDQETQYF
TGCGCCAGCAGCCCTTCGACAGACCAAGAGACCCAGTACTTC
>TRBJ1-5|NA|TRBV4-3|NA|19
CASSQRTEWGPYSNQPQHF
TGCGCCAGCAGCCAACGGACAGAATGGGGGCCATATAGCAATCAGCCCCAGCATTTT
>TRBJ1-1|NA|TRBV10-3|NA|15
CAISESQDLNTEAFF
TGTGCCATCAGTGAGTCACAGGACCTGAACACTGAAGCTTTCTTT
>TRBJ2-2|TRBD2|TRBV28|NA|16
CASSPIAGGQGGELFF
TGTGCCAGCAGTCCCATAGCGGGAGGCCAGGGTGGGGAGCTGTTTTTT
>TRBJ2-5|TRBD2|TRBV9|NA|15
CASSVLAGTQETQYF
TGTGCCAGCAGCGTACTAGCGGGGACCCAAGAGACCCAGTACTTC
>TRBJ2-2|NA|TRBV7-3|NA|14
CASSLGDIAGELFF
TGTGCCAGCAGCTTGGGGGACATCGCCGGGGAGCTGTTTTTT
>TRBJ2-7|TRBD2|TRBV7-9|NA|13
CASSAGDSYEQYF
TGTGCCAGCAGCGCGGGGGATTCCTACGAGCAGTACTTC
>TRBJ2-7|NA|TRBV6-2/TRBV6-3|NA|14
CASIPTGLIYEQYF
TGTGCCAGCATCCCAACGGGACTCATATACGAGCAGTACTTC
>TRBJ2-1|TRBD2|TRBV4-3|NA|15
CASSPGLADYNEQFF
TGCGCCAGCAGCCCGGGACTAGCGGATTACAATGAGCAGTTCTTC
>TRBJ1-6|NA|TRBV27|NA|15
CASRGLNSYNSPLHF
TGTGCCAGCAGGGGACTAAACTCCTATAATTCACCCCTCCACTTT
>TRBJ2-1|TRBD2|TRBV27|NA|14
CASSFSASGSEQFF
TGTGCCAGCAGTTTTTCGGCTAGCGGGAGTGAGCAGTTCTTC
>TRBJ1-5|NA|TRBV7-2|NA|13
CASSLTYNQPQHF
TGTGCCAGCAGCTTAACTTACAATCAGCCCCAGCATTTT
>TRBJ1-1|NA|TRBV27|NA|14
CASSLEGLGTEAFF
TGTGCCAGCAGTTTAGAGGGTTTAGGCACTGAAGCTTTCTTT
>TRBJ2-1|TRBD2|TRBV7-9|once|13
CASSLLGLREQFF
TGTGCCAGCAGCTTACTGGGACTACGAGAGCAGTTCTTC
>TRBJ1-3|NA|TRBV19|NA|15
CASSLSHFSGNTIYF
TGTGCCAGTAGTTTATCCCACTTCTCTGGAAACACCATATATTTT
>TRBJ1-2|TRBD1|TRBV10-1|NA|14
CASSDGGTGHGYTF
TGCGCCAGCAGTGATGGTGGGACAGGGCATGGCTACACCTTC
>TRBJ1-5|NA|TRBV30|few|13
CAWSGQSNQPQHF
TGTGCCTGGAGCGGACAGTCCAATCAGCCCCAGCATTTT
>TRBJ2-1|TRBD1|TRBV4-1|NA|17
CASSNLIQGTTLNEQFF
TGCGCCAGCAGCAACCTGATACAGGGGACAACTCTCAATGAGCAGTTCTTC
>TRBJ2-2|NA|TRBV5-1|NA|14
CASSPGFDTGELFF
TGCGCCAGCAGCCCCGGGTTTGACACCGGGGAGCTGTTTTTT
>TRBJ1-2|TRBD1|TRBV28|NA|16
CASSRIGTGEDYGYTF
TGTGCCAGCAGTCGCATTGGGACAGGGGAGGACTATGGCTACACCTTC
>TRBJ2-5|NA|TRBV28|NA|13
CASSMEQGETQYF
TGTGCCAGCAGTATGGAGCAGGGAGAGACCCAGTACTTC
>TRBJ2-1|NA|TRBV6-1|NA|16
CASSERPQPLYNEQFF
TGTGCCAGCAGTGAGCGGCCCCAACCCTTATACAATGAGCAGTTCTTC
>TRBJ1-1|NA|TRBV4-3|NA|12
CASSQRGAEAFF
TGCGCCAGCAGCCAGCGAGGCGCCGAAGCTTTCTTT
>TRBJ1-1|NA|TRBV5-4|NA|15
CASSPAAAVNTEAFF
TGTGCCAGCAGCCCTGCGGCAGCGGTGAACACTGAAGCTTTCTTT
>TRBJ2-7|TRBD1|TRBV27|NA|16
CASSPTDRGYHLEQYF
TGTGCCAGCAGTCCAACGGACAGGGGCTACCATTTGGAGCAGTACTTC
>TRBJ2-1|TRBD2|TRBV24-1|NA|13
CATSESTSGRQFF
TGTGCCACCAGTGAGTCGACTAGCGGGCGTCAGTTCTTC
>TRBJ1-1|NA|TRBV4-2|NA|15
CASSQGERMNTEAFF
TGTGCCAGCAGCCAAGGGGAGCGCATGAACACTGAAGCTTTCTTT
>TRBJ2-3|NA|TRBV27|NA|12
CATGVSTDTQYF
TGTGCCACAGGGGTTAGCACAGATACGCAGTATTTT
>TRBJ2-1|NA|TRBV28|NA|14
CASSFDPGGNEQFF
TGTGCCAGCAGTTTCGATCCTGGAGGGAATGAGCAGTTCTTC
>TRBJ2-7|TRBD2|TRBV11-3|NA|19
CASSFLDFRLAGGLGEQYF
TGTGCCAGCAGCTTTCTAGACTTTCGACTAGCGGGAGGACTTGGGGAGCAGTACTTC
>TRBJ2-5|NA|TRBV18|NA|11
CASSEGKTQYF
TGTGCCAGCTCAGAGGGAAAGACCCAGTACTTC
>TRBJ2-5|TRBD2|TRBV11-2|NA|15
CASSPLAGGRKTQYF
TGTGCCAGCAGCCCCCTAGCGGGAGGTCGGAAGACCCAGTACTTC
>TRBJ2-7|NA|TRBV5-1|NA|17
CASSPDLQGGLVYEQYF
TGCGCCAGCAGCCCAGACCTTCAGGGCGGCCTAGTCTACGAGCAGTACTTC
>TRBJ1-6|NA|TRBV11-2|NA|13
CASSLDPGSPLHF
TGTGCCAGCAGCTTAGATCCGGGTTCACCCCTCCACTTT
>TRBJ2-1|NA|TRBV4-1|once|15
CASSQVLGRVNEQFF
TGCGCCAGCAGCCAAGTTCTTGGCAGGGTGAATGAGCAGTTCTTC
>TRBJ2-7|TRBD1|TRBV19|NA|16
CASSMDRGQGSGEQYF
TGTGCCAGTAGTATGGACAGGGGACAGGGGTCCGGGGAGCAGTACTTC
>TRBJ2-3|TRBD2|TRBV7-2|NA|16
CASSSGVTSIPDTQYF
TGTGCCAGCAGCTCCGGTGTGACTAGCATCCCAGATACGCAGTATTTT
>TRBJ1-4|NA|TRBV11-2|NA|12
CASSPMEQELFF
TGTGCCAGCAGTCCTATGGAACAGGAACTGTTTTTT
>TRBJ1-1|NA|TRBV14|once|13
CASSPRGIWEAFF
TGTGCCAGCAGCCCCCGGGGGATATGGGAAGCTTTCTTT
>TRBJ1-2|NA|TRBV9|NA|15
CASSPYDGGNYGYTF
TGTGCCAGCAGCCCATACGACGGGGGTAACTATGGCTACACCTTC
>TRBJ1-2|NA|TRBV3-1/TRBV3-2|NA|15
CASSQLGGENYGYTF
TGTGCCAGCAGCCAATTGGGGGGGGAGAACTATGGCTACACCTTC
>TRBJ2-7|NA|TRBV20-1|NA|14
CSASKLEGVNEQYF
TGCAGTGCTAGTAAACTGGAAGGGGTGAACGAGCAGTACTTC
>TRBJ1-2|NA|TRBV15|NA|15
CATSSPFGDTYGYTF
TGTGCCACCAGCAGTCCCTTCGGGGACACCTATGGCTACACCTTC
>TRBJ2-7|NA|TRBV28|few|12
CASSRLLRAQYF
TGTGCCAGCAGTCGACTTTTACGAGCGCAGTACTTC
>TRBJ1-2|NA|TRBV12-3/TRBV12-4|few|12
CASRGRGDGYTF
TGTGCCAGCAGAGGCAGGGGAGATGGCTACACCTTC
>TRBJ2-1|NA|TRBV5-8|few|14
CASRAEGRGLEQFF
TGTGCCAGCAGGGCTGAAGGTAGAGGTCTTGAGCAGTTCTTC
>TRBJ1-1|TRBD1|TRBV6-4|NA|15
CASRTGDNMNTEAFF
TGTGCCAGCAGAACAGGGGACAACATGAACACTGAAGCTTTCTTT
>TRBJ2-7|NA|TRBV20-1|NA|16
CSASGGSGEGYYEQYF
TGCAGTGCTAGTGGAGGATCGGGAGAGGGTTACTACGAGCAGTACTTC
>TRBJ1-5|NA|TRBV27|few|13
CASSLGRDMPQHF
TGTGCCAGCAGTTTAGGCAGGGACATGCCCCAGCATTTT
>TRBJ2-7|TRBD2|TRBV5-5|NA|17
CASSQRGTGLATYEQYF
TGTGCCAGCAGCCAGAGAGGCACGGGACTAGCTACCTACGAGCAGTACTTC
>TRBJ1-1|NA|TRBV5-6|NA|15
CASSLGPGVNTEAFF
TGTGCCAGCAGCTTGGGGCCAGGGGTTAACACTGAAGCTTTCTTT
>TRBJ2-1|TRBD2|TRBV5-1|NA|15
CASSPTGLSYNEQFF
TGCGCCAGCAGCCCAACGGGACTATCCTACAATGAGCAGTTCTTC